This TCR beta chain was documented in a study of shared clonotypes between healthy human individuals. Study-level findings and limits: Generally, naive subsets came out with larger estimated richness than memory subsets. Rarefaction demonstrated incomplete sorted-subset sequencing despite large depth.

The V gene's germline CDR1 is SEHNR and CDR2 FQNEAQ (reference sequence). CDR3 length: 15 amino acids. The V end lost 4 bases, the J end lost 5 bases, and 17 bases lay between the germline ends. As defined, naive CD8 cells were CD45RO-negative and positively selected for CCR7, with terminally differentiated effector memory CD45RA+ cells excluded. Using immunoSEQ multiplex PCR, the repertoire was profiled, and TCRdb retains in-frame clones only, with some absent. The data contain about 820,000 clones, nearly 95% of them singletons. In regard to this clone: Its matching antigen is unknown.

This receptor was taken from a man between 25 and 39 years old in good health. Sequences were obtained from naive CD8+ T cells sorted from blood. This chain connects TRBV7-9 to TRBJ2-5; TRBD1 might be the D (6 bases). CDR3 nucleotides: TGTGCCAGCAGCTCGAGACAGGCCCTAAGGGAGACCCAGTACTTC. It is translated as CASSSRQALRETQYF. Complete variable domain (other parts from reference TRBV7-9 and TRBJ2-5): DTGVSQNPRHKITKRGQNVTFRCDPISEHNRLYWYRQTLGQGPEFLTYFQNEAQLEKSRLLSDRFSAERPKGSFSTLEIQRTEQGDSAMYLCASSSRQALRETQYFGPGTRLLVL.